The clone carrying this TCR beta chain has at least ten counts. The target antigen is unknown. The data were obtained in a study of T cell repertoires in cytomegalovirus infection. At the level of the study: Recently identified HLA-C-restricted CMV epitopes were among the peptides used. From public TCR beta signatures came an indication of both CMV infection and matching HLA type.

Points from the study as a whole: Pooled public TCR beta family frequency picked out CMV carriers with the relevant HLA.

TCRdb analysed the reads with MiXCR anew, one entry per CDR3 protein. In the table there are hundreds of thousands of distinct CDR3 sequences, around 29% of which are singletons. V was clipped by 5 bases and J by 6 bases, with 11 bases between them. CDR3 length: 12 residues. Germline CDR1 SGHVS, CDR2 FNYEAQ. Here the sequenced sample was cultured CD8+ T cells from PBMCs, taken from culture after CMV antigen stimulation. This TCR derives from a human donor in good health (CMV status not recorded). Some clones in this sample may be carry-over from other donors' samples. V is TRBV7-6 and J is TRBJ2-7; D remains ambiguous. Here the CDR3 reads CASSELGREQYF. The CDR3 region has the DNA TGTGCCAGCAGCGAGCTTGGCCGCGAGCAGTACTTC.